Listed here are 28 T cell receptor beta chains from one sample, sequenced in a study of identical twins. Each CDR3 protein is one row after TCRdb ran MiXCR on the 5' RACE reads. This repertoire shows around 370,000 distinct CDR3 sequences, 7% to 9.5% found once; its top ten account for 8.5% to 10%. Sequencing was done on a sample of naive T cells sorted from blood. The receptors here all came from a woman aged 50 to 65 in good health.

The genes are TRBV30 and TRBJ1-4; 8 bases are shared with TRBD1. V trimming: 6 bases; J trimming: 4 bases; junction bases outside the gene matches: 4. The CDR3 is 13 residues long. Germline CDR1 is GTSNPN and CDR2 is SVGIG (reference sequence). The CDR3 region is CACPGQVNEKLFF. DNA for the CDR3: TGTGCCTGTCCGGGACAGGTTAATGAAAAACTGTTTTTT.

This clonotype has just a few counts. V is TRBV24-1 and J is TRBJ2-5, with D possibly being TRBD1 (6 bases). V lost 4 bases and J lost 0, with 11 bases in between. The germline CDR1 and CDR2 sequences are KGHDR and SFDVKD. CDR3 length: 15 amino acids. This chain's CDR3 is CATSEPGTHQETQYF. In nucleotides, the CDR3 is TGTGCCACCAGTGAGCCCGGGACACACCAAGAGACCCAGTACTTC.

The rearrangement links TRBV2 to TRBJ1-1; 8 positions agree with TRBD1. J gave up 5 bases and V 6 bases, and 11 bases lay outside the gene matches. The CDR3 is 15 residues long. Looked up from germline, CDR1 is SNHLY and CDR2 is FYNNEI. Here the CDR3 reads CASRNGQGGGTEAFF. DNA of the CDR3: TGTGCCAGCAGGAATGGACAGGGTGGGGGGACTGAAGCTTTCTTT.

The gene calls are TRBV24-1 and TRBJ2-3, with 8 bases lining up with TRBD2. The CDR3 is made up of 14 amino acids. The junction had 6 bases not matched to a gene; V was cut back by 9 bases and J by 2 bases. Germline-derived CDR1 and CDR2 are KGHDR and SFDVKD. The CDR3 region has the DNA TGTGCCACCCAAGCGGGGGAACTCACAGATACGCAGTATTTT. Protein product: CATQAGELTDTQYF.

This clonotype has a count of ten or more. The chain combines TRBV13 with TRBJ2-2; perhaps TRBD2 as D (6 bases). V was trimmed by 8 bases and J by 0 bases, leaving 10 bases between them. Germline CDR1 and CDR2: PRHDT and FYEKMQ (reference sequence). The length of the CDR3 is 14 residues. CDR3 bases: TGTGCCAGCTCCGCGGGACCGAACACCGGGGAGCTGTTTTTT. Its translation: CASSAGPNTGELFF.

In its sample, this clonotype was seen many times. V usage is TRBV12-3 or TRBV12-4 and J usage is TRBJ1-5; maybe TRBD1 (5 bases). This CDR3 has 12 residues. Trimming pared 3 bases from V and 11 bases from J, leaving 11 bases between. For the CDR3, the DNA is TGTGCCAGCAGTTTTGGGGACCGGGCCCAGCATTTT. Amino acids: CASSFGDRAQHF.

This chain links TRBV14 with TRBJ2-2; TRBD1 aligns across 10 bases. The germline gives CDR1 SGHDN, CDR2 FVKESK. This CDR3 comprises 18 residues. The ends lost 0 bases at V and 6 bases at J; junction bases unmatched: 10. The CDR3 here is CASSQDIKGQGVAGELFF. CDR3 DNA: TGTGCCAGCAGCCAAGATATCAAAGGACAGGGGGTAGCCGGGGAGCTGTTTTTT.

This clonotype was observed a handful of times. The chain joins TRBV5-1 to TRBJ2-4, with D hard to call. Trimming pared 4 bases from V and 1 base from J, leaving 18 bases between. CDR1 and CDR2 (germline): SGHRS, YFSETQ. The CDR3 covers 17 residues. CDR3 nucleotides: TGCGCCAGCAGCCAAGACCGGGCGTTGGGGGCCAAAAACATTCAGTACTTC. Protein sequence: CASSQDRALGAKNIQYF.

This chain joins TRBV5-1 and TRBJ2-3; the D is unclear. The germline V gene encodes CDR1 SGHRS and CDR2 YFSETQ. The CDR3 totals 11 residues. V lost 7 bases and J lost 4, with 7 bases in between. In DNA form, the CDR3 reads TGCGCCAGCGCTCGTTCAGATACGCAGTATTTT. Translated, it gives CASARSDTQYF.

This chain connects TRBV11-2 to TRBJ1-1; D ambiguous. CDR1 SGHAT and CDR2 FQNNGV come from the germline V gene. The CDR3 runs 14 residues. Trimming took 0 bases from V and 4 from J, leaving 9 bases between them. This chain's CDR3 is CASSLDGRSTEAFF. As DNA, the CDR3 is TGTGCCAGCAGCTTAGATGGTAGAAGCACTGAAGCTTTCTTT.

This clonotype appeared many times. The CDR3 nucleotides read TGTGCCACCAGTGAAGGGAGGGGCGCGGATACGCAGTATTTT. Residues: CATSEGRGADTQYF. The rearrangement links TRBV24-1 to TRBJ2-3; TRBD2 agrees at 7 bases. With 4 bases clipped from V and 6 bases from J, the junction kept 6 bases outside the gene matches. This CDR3 contains 14 residues. The germline CDR1 and CDR2 sequences are KGHDR and SFDVKD.

The rearrangement links TRBV25-1 to TRBJ2-3, with 10 bases matching TRBD2. Losses at the gene ends were 1 base for V and 4 bases for J; bases not matched to a gene: 8. Germline V gene lookup returns CDR1 MGHDK and CDR2 SYGVNS. The CDR3 has 17 residues. For the CDR3, the DNA is TGTGCCAGCAGTGAATTAGGGAGCGGGAGGGCCTCAGATACGCAGTATTTT. Translated: CASSELGSGRASDTQYF.

The chain uses TRBV2 and TRBJ2-1, with 11 bases that match TRBD2. The germline CDR1 and CDR2 sequences are SNHLY and FYNNEI. The junction had 5 bases not matched to a gene; V was cut back by 3 bases and J by 7 bases. CDR3 length equals 15 residues. CDR3 in amino acids: CASSDVAGGLNEQFF. Here the CDR3 DNA reads TGTGCCAGCAGTGACGTAGCGGGAGGGCTGAATGAGCAGTTCTTC.

The sample holds a few counts of this clonotype. The J gene is TRBJ2-2, the V gene TRBV24-1; tentatively, D is TRBD2 (6 bases). The V and J ends lost 2 bases and 3 bases respectively, with 9 bases between them. CDR3 size: 15 residues. Germline values: CDR1 KGHDR, CDR2 SFDVKD. Written as DNA, the CDR3 is TGTGCCACCAGTGATTACGGGGGAGACACCGGGGAGCTGTTTTTT. Translated: CATSDYGGDTGELFF.

This clonotype was seen a handful of times. The rearrangement joins TRBV5-1 to TRBJ2-5; 12 bases line up with TRBD2. Germline CDR1 SGHRS, CDR2 YFSETQ. V dropped 3 bases and J dropped 2; count of bases not matched to a gene: 8. The CDR3 length is 17 residues. For the CDR3, the DNA is TGCGCCAGCAGCTGGACCGGGACTAGCGGGCTACAAGAGACCCAGTACTTC. It encodes CASSWTGTSGLQETQYF. Filled out from reference TRBV5-1 and TRBJ2-5, the complete variable domain reads KAGVTQTPRYLIKTRGQQVTLSCSPISGHRSVSWYQQTPGQGLQFLFEYFSETQRNKGNFPGRFSGRQFSNSRSEMNVSTLELGDSALYLCASSWTGTSGLQETQYFGPGTRLLVL.

This clonotype came up a few times. The chain combines TRBV10-3 with TRBJ2-7; TRBD1 or TRBD2 may be the D gene (6 bases each). From germline, CDR1 is ENHRY and CDR2 SYGVKD. Deletions cut 2 bases from V and 4 bases from J, with 12 bases between. The CDR3 has 14 residues. The CDR3 DNA reads TGTGCCATCAGTGAGAGGGGGGCGTCTTACGAGCAGTACTTC. Protein: CAISERGASYEQYF.

The chain is built from TRBV20-1 and TRBJ2-1; 7 positions match TRBD2. The CDR3 contains 12 residues. Germline CDR1 reads DFQATT; CDR2 reads SNEGSKA (reference sequence). V shed 5 bases, J shed 6 bases, and the junction held 4 bases outside the gene matches. The chain's CDR3 is CSAWGRGNEQFF. As DNA, the CDR3 is TGCAGTGCTTGGGGGAGGGGCAATGAGCAGTTCTTC.

This clonotype was counted between two and nine times. The chain links TRBV2 to TRBJ2-1; TRBD2 matches 12 bases. This CDR3 region has 17 residues. V lost 7 bases, J lost 2 bases, and 9 bases stayed unmatched. Per germline, CDR1 SNHLY and CDR2 FYNNEI. CDR3 region: CASIRTSGKWAYNEQFF. The DNA for the CDR3 is TGTGCCAGCATTAGGACTAGCGGGAAGTGGGCCTACAATGAGCAGTTCTTC.

This chain connects TRBV5-1 to TRBJ1-1; 9 bases map to TRBD1. Unmatched junction bases numbered 8, after V lost 3 bases and J lost 5 bases. The CDR3 runs to 15 residues. Per the germline V gene, CDR1 is SGHRS and CDR2 is YFSETQ. In DNA, the CDR3 is TGCGCCAGCAGCTACCGGGACAGGGCGAGTACTGAAGCTTTCTTT. Translated: CASSYRDRASTEAFF.

Only a few counts were recorded for this clonotype. This sequence joins TRBV18 and TRBJ2-5; D gene unclear. Germline V gene lookup returns CDR1 KGHSH and CDR2 LQKENI. Trimming stripped 3 bases from V and 2 bases from J, with 7 bases between. The CDR3 is 13 amino acids. The CDR3: CASSPWVQETQYF. The CDR3 coding sequence is TGTGCCAGCTCACCGTGGGTTCAAGAGACCCAGTACTTC.

CDR3 residues: CSANRGGLNTEAFF. The CDR3 bases are TGCAGTGCTAACCGGGGCGGATTGAACACTGAAGCTTTCTTT. The chain links TRBV20-1 to TRBJ1-1; perhaps TRBD1 as D (5 bases). This CDR3 comprises 14 residues. Germline CDR1 and CDR2: DFQATT and SNEGSKA (reference sequence). Trimming stripped 4 bases from V and 0 bases from J, with 12 bases between.

This clonotype was counted a few times. The rearrangement uses TRBV3-1 and TRBJ1-4; 8 bases line up with TRBD1. The germline V gene has CDR1 LGHDT and CDR2 YNNKEL (reference sequence). Trimming at V came to 3 bases and at J to 8 bases, leaving 8 bases not matched to a gene. This CDR3 contains 15 residues. The CDR3 nucleotides are TGTGCCAGCAGCCAGCGACAGGGGTCAGGAGAAAAACTGTTTTTT. This sequence encodes CASSQRQGSGEKLFF.

This clonotype was found a few times. This rearrangement joins TRBV7-9 to TRBJ2-1, with D tentatively TRBD1 or TRBD2 (6 bases each). The CDR3 covers 16 residues. Trimming pared 1 base from V and 7 bases from J, leaving 17 bases between. Germline CDR1 SEHNR, CDR2 FQNEAQ (reference sequence). The chain's CDR3 is CASSLGGPGDRNEQFF. The DNA for the CDR3 is TGTGCCAGCAGCTTAGGGGGACCGGGAGACAGGAATGAGCAGTTCTTC.

The chain is built from TRBV4-1 and TRBJ2-7; 7 bases agree with TRBD2. The CDR3 is 14 residues long. Germline-derived CDR1 and CDR2 are MGHRA and YSYEKL. The V segment lost 4 bases and the J segment 7 bases; nucleotides outside the gene matches: 10. CDR3 DNA: TGCGCCAGCAGCCCAGGACTAGTTGTAAGAGAGCAGTACTTC. This gives the protein CASSPGLVVREQYF.

The chain joins TRBV20-1 to TRBJ1-2; perhaps TRBD1 as D (5 bases). The CDR3 runs 13 residues. Germline V lookup: CDR1 DFQATT, CDR2 SNEGSKA (reference sequence). V was cut by 5 bases and J by 4 bases, with 14 bases left in between. CDR3 residues: CSAVQGTGYGYTF. In nucleotides, the CDR3 is TGCAGTGCTGTCCAGGGTACGGGCTATGGCTACACCTTC.

V is TRBV11-2 and J is TRBJ2-1; 8 bases agree with TRBD1. This CDR3 is built from 14 residues. Germline V lookup: CDR1 SGHAT, CDR2 FQNNGV. The ends lost 8 bases at V and 3 bases at J; junction bases unmatched: 6. The DNA of the CDR3 is TGTGCCAGCTCCCGGGACAGGCTCTACAATGAGCAGTTCTTC. It specifies CASSRDRLYNEQFF.

The V call is TRBV6-5, the J call TRBJ2-5, with a weak D call TRBD1 (6 bases). The CDR3 extends over 15 amino acids. Trimming cost V 6 bases and J 5 bases, with 19 bases left between them. Per germline, CDR1 MNHEY and CDR2 SVGAGI. The CDR3 sequence: CASRSGTLTAETQYF. The DNA of the CDR3 is TGTGCCAGCAGGTCCGGGACACTTACGGCGGAGACCCAGTACTTC.

This clonotype was found many times. The genes are TRBV19 and TRBJ1-1; no clear D gene. Per the germline V gene, CDR1 is LNHDA and CDR2 is SQIVND (reference sequence). The CDR3 length is 11 residues. V lost 3 bases, J lost 7 bases, and 6 bases lay in between. DNA for the CDR3: TGTGCCAGTAGTATCGGCGGTGAAGCTTTCTTT. Translated: CASSIGGEAFF.